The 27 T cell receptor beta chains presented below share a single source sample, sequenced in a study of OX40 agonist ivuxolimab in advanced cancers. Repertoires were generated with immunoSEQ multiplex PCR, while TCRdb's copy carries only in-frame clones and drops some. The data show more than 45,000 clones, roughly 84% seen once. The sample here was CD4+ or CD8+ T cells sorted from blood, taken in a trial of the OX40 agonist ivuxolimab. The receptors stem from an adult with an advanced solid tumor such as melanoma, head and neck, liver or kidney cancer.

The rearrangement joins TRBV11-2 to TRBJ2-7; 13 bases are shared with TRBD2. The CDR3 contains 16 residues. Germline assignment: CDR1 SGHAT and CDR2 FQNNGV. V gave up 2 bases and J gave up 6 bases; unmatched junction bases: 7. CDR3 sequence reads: CASSLRTSGSTPEQYF. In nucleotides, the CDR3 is TGTGCCAGCAGCTTACGGACTAGCGGGAGTACCCCCGAGCAGTACTTC.

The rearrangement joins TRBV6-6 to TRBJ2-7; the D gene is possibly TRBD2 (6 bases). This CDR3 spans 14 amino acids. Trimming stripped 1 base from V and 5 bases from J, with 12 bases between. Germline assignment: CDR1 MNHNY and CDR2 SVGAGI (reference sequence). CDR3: CASSYYGTRDEQYF. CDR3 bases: TGTGCCAGCAGTTACTACGGGACTCGCGACGAGCAGTACTTC.

The CDR3: CASSVAGGGTNTQYF. The DNA for the CDR3 is TGTGCCAGCAGCGTAGCTGGCGGGGGTACAAATACGCAGTATTTT. The chain couples TRBV9 to TRBJ2-3, with TRBD2 identical over 7 bases. Germline V gene data show CDR1 as SGDLS and CDR2 as YYNGEE. Trimming took 0 bases from V and 7 from J; bases not matched to a gene: 8. The length of the CDR3 is 15 residues.

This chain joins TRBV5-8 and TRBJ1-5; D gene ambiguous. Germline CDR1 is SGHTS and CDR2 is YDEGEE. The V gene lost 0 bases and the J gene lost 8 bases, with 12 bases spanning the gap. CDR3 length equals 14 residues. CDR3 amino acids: CASSLAVAGEPQHF. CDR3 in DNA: TGTGCCAGCAGCTTGGCCGTCGCTGGGGAGCCCCAGCATTTT.

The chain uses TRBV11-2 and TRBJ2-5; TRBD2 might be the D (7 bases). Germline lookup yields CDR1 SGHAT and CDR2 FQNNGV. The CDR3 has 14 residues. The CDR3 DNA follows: TGTACCGAGGGGGGGCGGTTTGAAAGGGAGACCCAGTACTTC. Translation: CTEGGRFERETQYF.

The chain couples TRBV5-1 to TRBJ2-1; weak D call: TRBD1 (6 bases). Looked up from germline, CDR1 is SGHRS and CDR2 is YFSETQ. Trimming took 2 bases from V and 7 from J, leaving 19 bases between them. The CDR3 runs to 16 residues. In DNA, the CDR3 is TGCGCCAGCAGCTTCGATGGGGGCCCGTCTTTAAATGAGCAGTTCTTC. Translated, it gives CASSFDGGPSLNEQFF.

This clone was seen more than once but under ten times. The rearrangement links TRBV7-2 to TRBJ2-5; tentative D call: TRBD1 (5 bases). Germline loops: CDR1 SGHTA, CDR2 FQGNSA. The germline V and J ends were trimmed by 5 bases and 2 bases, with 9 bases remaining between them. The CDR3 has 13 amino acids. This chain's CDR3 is CASSPRVQETQYF. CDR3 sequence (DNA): TGTGCCAGCAGCCCCAGGGTTCAAGAGACCCAGTACTTC.

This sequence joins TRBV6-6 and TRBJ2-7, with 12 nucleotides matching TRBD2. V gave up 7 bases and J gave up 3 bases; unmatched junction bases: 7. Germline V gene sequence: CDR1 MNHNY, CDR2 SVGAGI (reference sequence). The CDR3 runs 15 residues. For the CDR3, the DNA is TGTGCCAGCAAACAGAGGACTAGCGGGGACTACGAGCAGTACTTC. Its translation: CASKQRTSGDYEQYF.

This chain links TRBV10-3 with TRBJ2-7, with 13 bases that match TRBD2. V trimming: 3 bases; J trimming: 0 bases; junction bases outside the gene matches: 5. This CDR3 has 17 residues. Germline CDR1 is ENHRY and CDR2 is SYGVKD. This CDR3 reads CAISDGTSGTYSYEQYF. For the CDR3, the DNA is TGTGCCATCAGTGATGGGACTAGCGGGACTTACTCCTACGAGCAGTACTTC.

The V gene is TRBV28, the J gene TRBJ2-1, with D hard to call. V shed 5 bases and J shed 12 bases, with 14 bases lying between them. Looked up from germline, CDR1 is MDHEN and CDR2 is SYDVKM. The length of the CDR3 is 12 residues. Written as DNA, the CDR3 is TGTGCCAGCAGTCCCCAAGTATCGGGGCAGTTCTTC. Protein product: CASSPQVSGQFF.

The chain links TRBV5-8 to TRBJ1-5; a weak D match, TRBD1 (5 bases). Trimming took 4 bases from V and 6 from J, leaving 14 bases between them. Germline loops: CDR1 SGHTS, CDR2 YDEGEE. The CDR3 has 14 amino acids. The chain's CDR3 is CASSTGTTGQPQHF. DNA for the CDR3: TGTGCCAGCAGCACCGGGACGACGGGTCAGCCCCAGCATTTT.

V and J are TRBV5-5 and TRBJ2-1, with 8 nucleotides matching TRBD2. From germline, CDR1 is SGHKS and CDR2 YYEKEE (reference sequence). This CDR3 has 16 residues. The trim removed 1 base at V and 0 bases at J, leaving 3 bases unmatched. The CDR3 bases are TGTGCCAGCAGCTTGATCGGGAGGGGCTCCTACAATGAGCAGTTCTTC. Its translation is CASSLIGRGSYNEQFF.

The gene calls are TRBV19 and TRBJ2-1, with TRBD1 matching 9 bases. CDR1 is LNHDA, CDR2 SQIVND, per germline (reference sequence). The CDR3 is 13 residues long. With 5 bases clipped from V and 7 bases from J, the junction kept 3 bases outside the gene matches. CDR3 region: CASSRQGGNEQFF. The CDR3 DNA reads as TGTGCCAGTAGTCGACAGGGGGGGAATGAGCAGTTCTTC.

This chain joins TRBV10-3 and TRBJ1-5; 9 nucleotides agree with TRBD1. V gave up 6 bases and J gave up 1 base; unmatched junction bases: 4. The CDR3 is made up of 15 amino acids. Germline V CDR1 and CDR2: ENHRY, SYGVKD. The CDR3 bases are TGTGCCATCAGCGCGGACAGGGGAAGCAATCAGCCCCAGCATTTT. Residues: CAISADRGSNQPQHF.

This CDR3 reads CASSFRGRTNEKLFF. In nucleotides, the CDR3 is TGTGCCAGCAGCTTCAGGGGGCGGACTAATGAAAAACTGTTTTTT. The rearrangement links TRBV7-2 to TRBJ1-4, with TRBD1 matching over 8 bases. The germline CDR1 and CDR2 sequences are SGHTA and FQGNSA. CDR3 length equals 15 residues. Losses at the gene ends were 3 bases for V and 2 bases for J; bases not matched to a gene: 2.

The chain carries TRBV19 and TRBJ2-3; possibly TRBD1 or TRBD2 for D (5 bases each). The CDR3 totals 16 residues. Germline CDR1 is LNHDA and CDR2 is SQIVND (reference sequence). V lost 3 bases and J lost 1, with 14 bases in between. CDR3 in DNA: TGTGCCAGTAGTATGGGACCGCCCGCGGGCACAGATACGCAGTATTTT. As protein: CASSMGPPAGTDTQYF.

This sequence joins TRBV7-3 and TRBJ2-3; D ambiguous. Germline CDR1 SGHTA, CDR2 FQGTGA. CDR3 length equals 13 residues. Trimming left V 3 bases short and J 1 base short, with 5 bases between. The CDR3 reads CASSFTRTDTQYF. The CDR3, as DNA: TGTGCCAGCAGCTTTACTCGCACAGATACGCAGTATTTT.

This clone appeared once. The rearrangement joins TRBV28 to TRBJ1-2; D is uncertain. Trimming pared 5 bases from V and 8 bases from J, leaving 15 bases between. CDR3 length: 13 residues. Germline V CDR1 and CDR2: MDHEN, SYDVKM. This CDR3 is CASSGDPEGGYTF. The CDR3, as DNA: TGTGCCAGCAGTGGAGACCCTGAGGGCGGCTACACCTTC.

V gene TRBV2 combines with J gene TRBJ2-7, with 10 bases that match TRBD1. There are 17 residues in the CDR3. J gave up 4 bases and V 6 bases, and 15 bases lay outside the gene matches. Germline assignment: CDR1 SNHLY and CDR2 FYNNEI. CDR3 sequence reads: CASSAVDRGTYGYEQYF. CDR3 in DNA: TGTGCCAGCAGCGCGGTGGACAGGGGGACCTACGGTTACGAGCAGTACTTC.

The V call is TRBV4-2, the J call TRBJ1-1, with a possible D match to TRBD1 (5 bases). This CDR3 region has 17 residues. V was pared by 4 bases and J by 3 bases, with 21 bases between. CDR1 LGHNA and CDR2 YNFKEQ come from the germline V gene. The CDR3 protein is CASSPAWREGRDTEAFF. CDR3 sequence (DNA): TGTGCCAGCAGCCCCGCCTGGAGGGAGGGGAGGGACACTGAAGCTTTCTTT.

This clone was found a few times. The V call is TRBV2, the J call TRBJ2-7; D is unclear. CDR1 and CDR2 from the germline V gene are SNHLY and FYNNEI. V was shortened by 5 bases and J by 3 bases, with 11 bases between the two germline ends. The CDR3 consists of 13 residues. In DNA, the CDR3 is TGTGCCAGCAGTAAGGGAATAGACTACGAGCAGTACTTC. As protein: CASSKGIDYEQYF.

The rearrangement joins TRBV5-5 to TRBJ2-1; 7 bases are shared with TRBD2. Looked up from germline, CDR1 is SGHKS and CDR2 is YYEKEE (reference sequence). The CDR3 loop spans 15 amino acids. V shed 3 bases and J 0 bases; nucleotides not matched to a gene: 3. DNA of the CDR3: TGTGCCAGCAGCTCACTAGCGCGCTCCTACAATGAGCAGTTCTTC. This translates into CASSSLARSYNEQFF.

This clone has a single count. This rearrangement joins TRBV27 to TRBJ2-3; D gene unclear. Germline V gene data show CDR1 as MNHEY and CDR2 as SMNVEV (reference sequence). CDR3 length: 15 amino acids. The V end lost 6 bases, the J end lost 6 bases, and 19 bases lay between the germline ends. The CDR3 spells CASRVETSRLDTQYF. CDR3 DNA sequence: TGTGCCAGCAGAGTAGAGACTTCGAGGTTGGATACGCAGTATTTT.

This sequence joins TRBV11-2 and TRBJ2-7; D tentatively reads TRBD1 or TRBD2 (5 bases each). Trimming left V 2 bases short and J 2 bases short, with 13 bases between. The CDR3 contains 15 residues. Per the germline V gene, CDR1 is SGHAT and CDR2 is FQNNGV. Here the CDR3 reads CASSLSGQLPYEQYF. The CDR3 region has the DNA TGTGCCAGCAGCTTATCGGGGCAGCTCCCCTACGAGCAGTACTTC.

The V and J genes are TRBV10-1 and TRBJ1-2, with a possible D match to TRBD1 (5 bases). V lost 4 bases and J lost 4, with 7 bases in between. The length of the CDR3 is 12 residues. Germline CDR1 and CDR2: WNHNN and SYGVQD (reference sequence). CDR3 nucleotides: TGCGCCAGCAGTGCCGGGACCTATGGCTACACCTTC. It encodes CASSAGTYGYTF.

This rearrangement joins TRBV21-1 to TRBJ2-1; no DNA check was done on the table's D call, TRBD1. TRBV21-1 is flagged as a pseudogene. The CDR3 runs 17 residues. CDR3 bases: TGTGCCAGCAGCAAACCCCCTGGACATAACGGATACAATGAGCAGTTCTTC. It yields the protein CASSKPPGHNGYNEQFF.

CDR3 sequence reads: CASSPPTGGYGYTF. Written as DNA, the CDR3 is TGTGCCAGCAGTCCCCCGACAGGGGGCTATGGCTACACCTTC. J is TRBJ1-2 and V is TRBV6-5; 9 nucleotides line up with TRBD1. V gave up 5 bases and J gave up 4 bases; unmatched junction bases: 5. This CDR3 spans 14 amino acids. CDR1 is MNHEY and CDR2 is SVGAGI in the germline V gene.